Shown below are 26 T cell receptor beta chains from a single sample sequenced in a study of tumor and adjacent non-tumor tissue in lung cancer. TCRbeta libraries were built with three rounds of nested PCR, modified from ARM-PCR. TCRdb re-called the multiplex PCR reads with MiXCR, one entry per CDR3 protein. Of some 78,000 distinct CDR3 sequences in the sample, 75% to 90% were seen once. No cell sorting was done before RNA was extracted from the tissue. Sequencing used lung tumor tissue. These receptors all come from a woman aged 45-59 years with non-small cell lung cancer.

V is TRBV6-2 or TRBV6-3 and J is TRBJ2-3; 9 bases align to TRBD2. The V segment lost 6 bases and the J segment 2 bases; nucleotides outside the gene matches: 18. Germline-derived CDR1 and CDR2 are MNHEY and SVGEGT. This CDR3 spans 19 amino acids. The CDR3 reads CASRLSPSIGGRVTDTQYF. The CDR3 DNA reads as TGTGCCAGCAGACTCTCTCCCTCTATTGGCGGGAGGGTCACAGATACGCAGTATTTT.

This clonotype has a single count. The conserved phenylalanine or tryptophan normally closing the CDR3 is absent here, so this likely arose from a read error. The V and J genes are TRBV4-2 and TRBJ2-2, with D uncertain. Per the germline V gene, CDR1 is LGHNA and CDR2 is YNFKEQ. The length of the CDR3 is 16 residues. The CDR3 bases are TGTGCTAGCAGCCAAGAATGGACGGAGAACACCGGGGAGCTGTTTTGT. Translating it yields CASSQEWTENTGELFC.

This clonotype appeared a single time. This CDR3 is missing its conserved last phenylalanine or tryptophan, likely due to a read error. V and J are TRBV24-1 and TRBJ1-1, with D perhaps matching TRBD1 (6 bases). The CDR3 is made up of 13 amino acids. Trimming took 4 bases from V and 8 from J, leaving 13 bases between them. CDR1 and CDR2 from the germline V gene are KGHDR and SFDVKD. CDR3 sequence reads: CATSDRTVGEAFS. The CDR3 nucleotides read TGTGCCACCAGTGACCGGACAGTGGGAGAAGCTTTCTCA.

In this sample, this clonotype turned up many times. Just one base apart from a much larger clone, this may be a read error. The chain links TRBV12-3 or TRBV12-4 to TRBJ1-2; 9 bases fit TRBD1. The CDR3 sequence is 15 residues long. CDR3 sequence: CVSSLQGAHGYGYTF. DNA for the CDR3: TGTGTCAGCAGTTTACAGGGGGCCCACGGATATGGCTACACCTTC.

Only one count was recorded for this clonotype. Since the CDR3 does not end with the conserved phenylalanine or tryptophan, this likely comes from a read error. The V gene is TRBV6-1, the J gene TRBJ2-2; possibly TRBD2 for D (5 bases). The end of the DNA fits TRBJ2-3 better, so the J call may be wrong. The CDR3 has 16 residues. CDR1 is MNHNS and CDR2 is SASEGT in the germline V gene. CDR3 amino acids: CASSQRSTANTGEQYY. In DNA, the CDR3 is TGTGCCAGCAGTCAAAGATCTACAGCGAACACCGGGGAGCAGTATTAT.

Concerning this clonotype: Because it lacks the conserved phenylalanine or tryptophan at the end, this CDR3 is likely a read error. CDR3 DNA: TGCAGCGTAAGGGGATGGGAGGGCCACGAGCAGTACTCG. Its translation: CSVRGWEGHEQYS. This sequence joins TRBV29-1 and TRBJ2-7; 7 bases are shared with TRBD2. V gave up 6 bases and J gave up 5 bases; unmatched junction bases: 10. Germline loops: CDR1 SQVTM, CDR2 ANQGSEA. This CDR3 comprises 13 residues.

The chain carries TRBV29-1 and TRBJ2-7; possible D gene TRBD2, 5 bases. The germline V and J ends were trimmed by 3 bases and 7 bases, with 16 bases remaining between them. The CDR3 sequence is 13 residues long. Germline CDR1 is SQVTM and CDR2 is ANQGSEA. In DNA form, the CDR3 reads TGCAGCGTTGATATCGACCGGGGTGAGGAGCAGTACTTC. Protein: CSVDIDRGEEQYF.

As for this clonotype: Sequence at one end of the junction differs from germline and may be a read error. The rearrangement uses TRBV6-1 and TRBJ2-7; the D gene is possibly TRBD2 (6 bases). This CDR3 comprises 13 residues. CDR1 and CDR2 (germline): MNHNS, SASEGT. The CDR3: CANSRAGSYEQHF. CDR3 nucleotide sequence: TGTGCCAACAGTCGAGCGGGCTCCTACGAGCAGCACTTC.

This clonotype has a handful of counts. One end of the junction is discordant with germline, which a read error may explain. V gene TRBV6-6 combines with J gene TRBJ2-1, with D unresolved. Germline lookup yields CDR1 MNHNY and CDR2 SVGAGI (reference sequence). The CDR3 consists of 14 residues. The CDR3 loop reads CASRYSWHNNEQFF. As DNA, the CDR3 is TGTGCCAGCAGATACTCTTGGCATAACAATGAGCAGTTCTTC.

A few counts support this clonotype. Here the CDR3 DNA reads TGCAGCGTTGAAGGGCACACGGAGGCATGGGTGCAGTTCTTC. Translation gives CSVEGHTEAWVQFF. The V and J genes are TRBV29-1 and TRBJ2-1; D possibly corresponds to TRBD2 (5 bases). The CDR3 is 14 amino acids. CDR1 and CDR2 from the germline V gene are SQVTM and ANQGSEA. The germline V and J ends were trimmed by 1 base and 12 bases, with 19 bases remaining between them.

Details on this clonotype: Its ends do not fully match the called genes, so a read error is possible. The chain is built from TRBV5-1 and TRBJ1-1; D unclear. The CDR3 has 15 residues. In germline, CDR1 is SGHRS, CDR2 YFSETQ. The CDR3 DNA reads TGCGCCAGCAGCTTCGATGACGATCCTAACACTGAGGCTTTCTTT. This translates into CASSFDDDPNTEAFF.

This clonotype is categorized as medium-sized. The rearrangement joins TRBV20-1 to TRBJ1-2, with TRBD1 matching over 8 bases. J was trimmed by 7 bases and V by 3 bases; bases with no gene match: 7. The CDR3 extends over 13 amino acids. Germline V gene lookup returns CDR1 DFQATT and CDR2 SNEGSKA (reference sequence). The CDR3 coding sequence is TGCAGTGCTAGGAGACAGGGGACGGGTGGCTACACCTTC. Its protein product is CSARRQGTGGYTF.

The CDR3 nucleotides are TGTGCCAGCAGCTTAGGCCTCGGCGGGAAGAGCTCCTACAATGAGCAGTTCTTC. Translation: CASSLGLGGKSSYNEQFF. The chain recombines TRBV7-9 with TRBJ2-1; maybe TRBD2 (6 bases). The CDR3 sequence is 18 residues long. CDR1 is SEHNR and CDR2 is FQNEAQ in the germline V gene (reference sequence). With 1 base removed from V and 0 bases from J, the gap between germline ends came to 16 bases.

This chain uses TRBV6-1 with TRBJ2-1; 8 bases agree with TRBD2. This CDR3 is built from 15 residues. J was trimmed by 4 bases and V by 7 bases; bases with no gene match: 9. Germline-derived CDR1 and CDR2 are MNHNS and SASEGT. In DNA, the CDR3 is TGTGCCAGCACGGGGGGGGTGAGGGATTACAATGAGCAGTTCTTC. Its protein is CASTGGVRDYNEQFF.

About this clonotype itself: With a much larger clone just one base away, this may be a read error. The J gene is TRBJ2-1, the V gene TRBV7-3; 8 positions agree with TRBD1. The CDR3 is 15 residues long. CDR1 is SGHTA and CDR2 is FQGTGA in the germline V gene. The CDR3 here is CASSLTGDAYHEQFF. CDR3 nucleotide sequence: TGTGCCAGCAGCTTGACAGGGGACGCCTACCATGAGCAGTTCTTC.

This clonotype was seen only once. A read error may account for a junction end that differs from germline. The chain employs TRBV28 and TRBJ1-1, with TRBD1 identical over 8 bases. The CDR3 is 12 amino acids. Germline V gives CDR1 MDHEN, CDR2 SYDVKM. In DNA, the CDR3 is TGTGCCAGCACAACCGGGACAGGTGAAGTTTTCTTT. This codes for CASTTGTGEVFF.

About this clonotype itself: A junction end diverges from the germline sequence, so it may reflect a read error. The V call is TRBV12-3 or TRBV12-4, the J call TRBJ2-1; possible D gene TRBD2, 6 bases. CDR3 size: 17 residues. The CDR3 is CASSLASASASHNEQFF. The CDR3 nucleotides are TGTGCCAGTAGTTTAGCTTCGGCTAGCGCATCCCACAATGAGCAGTTCTTC.

The V gene is TRBV20-1, the J gene TRBJ1-5; D is perhaps TRBD1 (5 bases). Germline lookup yields CDR1 DFQATT and CDR2 SNEGSKA (reference sequence). The ends were cut back, 5 bases at V and 7 bases at J, with 15 bases in the middle. The CDR3 loop spans 13 amino acids. In DNA, the CDR3 is TGCAGTGCTGGCCTGCAGGGCGACCAGCCCCAGCATTTT. The encoded protein is CSAGLQGDQPQHF.

The chain combines TRBV20-1 with TRBJ2-7; the match to TRBD1 covers 9 bases. Trimming removed 7 bases from V and 4 bases from J; junction bases left unmatched: 11. Per the germline V gene, CDR1 is DFQATT and CDR2 is SNEGSKA (reference sequence). The CDR3 is 14 residues long. CDR3 nucleotide sequence: TGCAGTGTTAGGAGGGGGACAGGGTTTTACGAGCAGTACTTC. Translating gives CSVRRGTGFYEQYF.

A note on this clonotype: Relative to the germline gene, one junction end is altered; a read error may explain this. The CDR3 DNA reads as TGTGCCAGCAGAACAGGGGACGCCAATGAAAAACTGCCTTTT. It translates to CASRTGDANEKLPF. The rearrangement joins TRBV12-3 or TRBV12-4 to TRBJ1-4, with TRBD1 matching over 7 bases. The CDR3 contains 14 residues.

This clonotype was seen more than once but under ten times. One end of the junction varies from germline; a read error may be responsible. The chain couples TRBV6-5 to TRBJ2-2; TRBD2 might be the D (5 bases). Germline CDR1 is MNHEY and CDR2 is SVGAGI. This CDR3 spans 15 amino acids. This chain's CDR3 is CASSYGVDHTGELFF. Here the CDR3 DNA reads TGTGCCAGCAGTTACGGAGTGGACCACACCGGGGAGTTGTTTTTT.

Note on this clonotype: A junction boundary mismatches the germline segment, possibly from a read error. The V and J genes are TRBV6-1 and TRBJ2-7, with 9 bases that match TRBD2. Germline V lookup: CDR1 MNHNS, CDR2 SASEGT. This CDR3 spans 14 amino acids. CDR3 residues: CARSGGLAVYEQYF. The CDR3 DNA is TGTGCCAGGAGTGGGGGACTAGCCGTCTACGAACAGTACTTC.

About this clonotype: Since the CDR3 does not end with the conserved phenylalanine or tryptophan, this likely comes from a read error. The rearrangement uses TRBV12-3 or TRBV12-4 and TRBJ1-1; D is unresolved. There are 14 residues in the CDR3. The CDR3 bases are TGTGTCAGCAGTTTACGGCATTCAAACACTGAAGCTTTCTTA. This sequence encodes CVSSLRHSNTEAFL.

This clonotype came up a few times. A much larger clone differs from this one at a single base, so this may be a read error. In nucleotides, the CDR3 is TGCAGTGTTAGAGATCAGGGTGGCGGCGAGCAGTACTTC. This gives the protein CSVRDQGGGEQYF. J is TRBJ2-7 and V is TRBV20-1; a weak D match, TRBD1 (5 bases). Per germline, CDR1 DFQATT and CDR2 SNEGSKA (reference sequence). This CDR3 has 13 amino acids.

This clonotype was observed at least ten times. V gene TRBV29-1 combines with J gene TRBJ1-5, with D unclear. CDR3 length: 13 amino acids. CDR1 and CDR2 from the germline V gene are SQVTM and ANQGSEA. V lost 7 bases, J lost 4 bases, and 14 bases lay in between. CDR3 in DNA: TGCAGCGCGGGGTCCGGGAATAATCAGCCCCAGCATTTT. Its protein is CSAGSGNNQPQHF.

As regards this clonotype: The final CDR3 position lacks the conserved phenylalanine or tryptophan, pointing to a likely read error. CDR3 sequence: CASARANTGELFL. The CDR3, as DNA: TGTGCCAGCGCCAGGGCGAACACAGGGGAGCTGTTTTTG. V and J are TRBV12-3 or TRBV12-4 and TRBJ2-2; tentatively, D is TRBD1 (5 bases). The CDR3 has 13 amino acids.